This T cell receptor (beta chain) was identified in a study of T-cell reconstitution after alpha-beta-depleted transplantation in children. Findings and limits, study-wide: Alpha-beta T cells present about two months after transplant were reported to originate from several hundred expanded graft clones. Newly produced T cells mostly accounted for T-cell counts and diversity one year post-transplant.

The table lists this clonotype with a few counts. Its antigen remains unidentified. The junction shows a germline mismatch at one end, possibly a read error. The germline V gene encodes CDR1 DFQATT and CDR2 SNEGSKA (reference sequence). The CDR3 runs 13 residues. Preparation of the TCRbeta library was carried out with unique molecular identifiers. TCRdb reprocessed the PCR reads with MiXCR, giving one entry per CDR3 protein. The repertoire consists of fewer than 550,000 distinct CDR3 sequences, with roughly an eighth occurring once and the leading ten covering about 15%. This sequence was found in a female patient aged 2-15 years who had a stem cell transplant for aplastic anemia, so the T cells may come from the graft donor. The starting material was PBMCs, mostly from graft donor cells, obtained 180 days after TCRalphabeta/CD19-depleted stem cell transplant. V is TRBV20-1 and J is TRBJ1-1, with D perhaps TRBD1 (5 bases). The CDR3 sequence: CSADWGMKTEAFF. The CDR3 DNA follows: TGCAGTGCCGATTGGGGGATGAAGACTGAAGCTTTCTTT.